These 19 T cell receptor beta chains were sequenced from one sample in a study of cytotoxic CD8 clonotypes in ibrutinib-treated CLL. Repertoires were generated with immunoSEQ multiplex PCR, while TCRdb's copy carries only in-frame clones and drops some. This sample has about 97,000 clones, with approximately 71% found just once. Specimen: PBMCs, collected after 24 months of ibrutinib treatment. The origin of the receptors is a human donor with chronic lymphocytic leukemia.

This clone was detected once. The chain joins TRBV19 to TRBJ2-7, with TRBD1 identical over 8 bases. CDR1 LNHDA and CDR2 SQIVND come from the germline V gene (reference sequence). The CDR3 contains 14 residues. The junction had 7 bases not matched to a gene; V was cut back by 5 bases and J by 4 bases. CDR3 DNA sequence: TGTGCCAGTAGTCCGCAGGGGGCACGGTACGAGCAGTACTTC. This gives the protein CASSPQGARYEQYF. Complete variable domain (other parts from reference TRBV19 and TRBJ2-7): DGGITQSPKYLFRKEGQNVTLSCEQNLNHDAMYWYRQDPGQGLRLIYYSQIVNDFQKGDIAEGYSVSREKKESFPLTVTSAQKNPTAFYLCASSPQGARYEQYFGPGTRLTVT.

The rearrangement joins TRBV4-2 to TRBJ1-1, with a possible D match to TRBD1 (5 bases). V shed 2 bases and J shed 3 bases, with 13 bases lying between them. The CDR3 has 15 residues. The germline V gene has CDR1 LGHNA and CDR2 YNFKEQ. CDR3 sequence: CASSQPGRADTEAFF. As DNA, the CDR3 is TGTGCCAGCAGCCAACCGGGGCGCGCGGACACTGAAGCTTTCTTT.

The chain carries TRBV4-1 and TRBJ2-1, with 8 bases matching TRBD2. CDR3 length equals 17 residues. Germline V CDR1 and CDR2: MGHRA, YSYEKL. V gave up 4 bases and J gave up 1 base; unmatched junction bases: 9. The CDR3 loop is CASSRPTSGSSYNEQFF. The CDR3 DNA is TGCGCCAGCAGCCGACCTACTAGCGGAAGTTCCTACAATGAGCAGTTCTTC.

The rearrangement uses TRBV6-5 and TRBJ1-5; no clear D. Germline V gene sequence: CDR1 MNHEY, CDR2 SVGAGI. The CDR3 length is 14 residues. Trimming removed 6 bases at V and 0 bases at J, with 9 bases between. CDR3 nucleotide sequence: TGTGCCAGCAGCCGAACCTATAGCAATCAGCCCCAGCATTTT. Amino acid sequence: CASSRTYSNQPQHF.

The rearrangement links TRBV9 to TRBJ2-2, with 10 positions matching TRBD1. The germline V gene has CDR1 SGDLS and CDR2 YYNGEE. The V gene end was trimmed by 4 bases and the J gene end by 7 bases; junction bases not matched to a gene: 10. This CDR3 contains 16 residues. Written as DNA, the CDR3 is TGTGCCAGCAGCCCAAGCGGGACAGGGGTGGACGGGGAGCTGTTTTTT. It yields the protein CASSPSGTGVDGELFF.

The rearrangement uses TRBV30 and TRBJ1-1; D not resolved. This CDR3 region has 14 residues. Germline CDR1 is GTSNPN and CDR2 is SVGIG (reference sequence). V lost 0 bases, J lost 0 bases, and 8 bases lay in between. CDR3 in DNA: TGTGCCTGGAGTGTTGCGGGGTTGAACACTGAAGCTTTCTTT. Residues: CAWSVAGLNTEAFF.

This rearrangement joins TRBV13 to TRBJ2-3; 9 bases fit TRBD2. The CDR3 runs to 14 residues. The V gene end was trimmed by 8 bases and the J gene end by 6 bases; junction bases not matched to a gene: 9. Germline CDR1 PRHDT, CDR2 FYEKMQ (reference sequence). The CDR3 loop reads CASGLYSGSDTQYF. In DNA form, the CDR3 reads TGTGCCAGCGGGTTATATAGCGGGAGCGATACGCAGTATTTT.

V usage is TRBV19 and J usage is TRBJ2-5; 7 nucleotides align to TRBD1. Per germline, CDR1 LNHDA and CDR2 SQIVND (reference sequence). The CDR3 length is 13 residues. With V trimmed by 6 bases and J by 3 bases, 4 bases remained unmatched. The CDR3 loop is CASSRGSEETQYF. The DNA of the CDR3 is TGTGCCAGTAGCAGGGGGTCGGAAGAGACCCAGTACTTC.

The chain recombines TRBV5-6 with TRBJ2-1; no clear D gene. The germline gives CDR1 SGHDT, CDR2 YYEEEE. The length of the CDR3 is 15 residues. Trimming stripped 2 bases from V and 0 bases from J, with 9 bases between. This chain's CDR3 is CASSFDSRSYNEQFF. The DNA for the CDR3 is TGTGCCAGCAGCTTTGACTCACGCTCCTACAATGAGCAGTTCTTC.

The gene calls are TRBV7-2 and TRBJ2-3; no definite D call. CDR1 is SGHTA and CDR2 is FQGNSA in the germline V gene. V lost 1 base to trimming and J lost 2 bases, with 7 bases between them. The CDR3 is made up of 14 amino acids. CDR3 region: CASSLVPNTDTQYF. The DNA of the CDR3 is TGTGCCAGCAGCTTAGTGCCAAACACAGATACGCAGTATTTT.

The chain employs TRBV7-2 and TRBJ2-3; D may be TRBD1 (6 bases). Germline V CDR1 and CDR2: SGHTA, FQGNSA. V was trimmed by 1 base and J by 2 bases, leaving 16 bases between them. The CDR3 runs 17 residues. The CDR3 coding sequence is TGTGCCAGCAGCTTAGACAGGGTTGATGGGGACACAGATACGCAGTATTTT. Protein sequence: CASSLDRVDGDTDTQYF.

This chain links TRBV4-2 with TRBJ2-4; D unclear. The CDR3 is 15 residues long. V was pared by 0 bases and J by 1 base, with 7 bases between. Germline-derived CDR1 and CDR2 are LGHNA and YNFKEQ. The DNA for the CDR3 is TGTGCCAGCAGCCAAGAGACACTGGCCAAAAACATTCAGTACTTC. The encoded protein is CASSQETLAKNIQYF.

The V gene is TRBV6-6, the J gene TRBJ1-6, with D unclear. The CDR3 loop spans 12 amino acids. Trimming removed 6 bases at V and 8 bases at J, with 8 bases between. Germline V lookup: CDR1 MNHNY, CDR2 SVGAGI (reference sequence). CDR3: CASSNSDSPLHF. The CDR3 DNA reads as TGTGCCAGCAGCAATAGCGATTCACCCCTCCACTTT.

The J gene is TRBJ2-1, the V gene TRBV11-2; D remains unclear. V lost 1 base, J lost 6 bases, and 10 bases lay in between. CDR3 length equals 14 residues. The V gene's germline CDR1 is SGHAT and CDR2 FQNNGV. CDR3 protein: CASSLGAYPNEQFF. CDR3 DNA: TGTGCCAGCAGCTTAGGGGCCTACCCCAATGAGCAGTTCTTC.

The chain combines TRBV15 with TRBJ1-5; no clear D. V lost 0 bases and J lost 7, with 16 bases in between. Germline V gives CDR1 LNHNV, CDR2 YYDKDF (reference sequence). The CDR3 totals 16 residues. CDR3 sequence (DNA): TGTGCCACCAGCAGAGAGGGCGGGATACAGAGGCAGCCCCAGCATTTT. Translated: CATSREGGIQRQPQHF.

The V call is TRBV2, the J call TRBJ2-1; unclear D gene. The CDR3 runs 16 residues. Per germline, CDR1 SNHLY and CDR2 FYNNEI. Trimming pared 2 bases from V and 1 base from J, leaving 12 bases between. CDR3 region: CASSEKSFRSYNEQFF. As DNA, the CDR3 is TGTGCCAGCAGTGAAAAATCCTTCAGGTCCTACAATGAGCAGTTCTTC.

The V gene is TRBV7-8, the J gene TRBJ2-3, with D tentatively TRBD1 (6 bases). Germline assignment: CDR1 SGHVS and CDR2 FQNEAQ. CDR3 length: 19 residues. With 0 bases removed from V and 5 bases from J, the gap between germline ends came to 24 bases. This chain's CDR3 is CASSLATNPDSDLGDTQYF. Written as DNA, the CDR3 is TGTGCCAGCAGCTTAGCCACCAACCCGGACAGTGACCTGGGAGATACGCAGTATTTT.

The CDR3 DNA reads as TGCGCCAGACGATACAAGGGGGCATCGCTATACGAGCAGTACTTC. This encodes CARRYKGASLYEQYF. The chain carries TRBV23-1 and TRBJ2-7; 7 bases line up with TRBD1. TRBV23-1 is an ORF; its function is uncertain. J gave up 4 bases and V 9 bases, and 15 bases lay outside the gene matches. The CDR3 is 15 residues long.

The rearrangement joins TRBV7-9 to TRBJ1-1; 7 bases agree with TRBD1. The V segment lost 5 bases and the J segment 6 bases; nucleotides outside the gene matches: 12. There are 15 residues in the CDR3. CDR1 is SEHNR, CDR2 FQNEAQ, per germline (reference sequence). CDR3 bases: TGTGCCAGCAGCCTACAGACAGGGTATAGGTCTGAAGCTTTCTTT. This sequence encodes CASSLQTGYRSEAFF.